A single TCR beta chain is shown here with its context. The data were obtained in a study of blood T cell repertoires in COVID-19. Looking at the study overall: Spain, Italy and the United States supplied samples that represented acute and convalescent COVID-19.

Only in-frame clones appear in the TCRdb table, and some are missing; sequencing was by immunoSEQ multiplex PCR. The data contain some 130,000 clones, around 89% of them seen just once; the ten biggest clones take up about 4.1%. Trimming shortened V by 3 bases and J by 5 bases, and 17 bases separated the two germline ends. CDR1 is SGHDN and CDR2 is FVKESK in the germline V gene. CDR3 length equals 15 residues. The chain carries TRBV14 and TRBJ2-7; D is possibly TRBD2 (6 bases). The receptor's source is a man aged 55 to 69 with COVID-19, enrolled during active disease. Sample: peripheral blood. CDR3 sequence reads: CASSQGDSHGDEQYF. DNA of the CDR3: TGTGCCAGCAGCCAGGGGGACTCCCACGGGGACGAGCAGTACTTC.